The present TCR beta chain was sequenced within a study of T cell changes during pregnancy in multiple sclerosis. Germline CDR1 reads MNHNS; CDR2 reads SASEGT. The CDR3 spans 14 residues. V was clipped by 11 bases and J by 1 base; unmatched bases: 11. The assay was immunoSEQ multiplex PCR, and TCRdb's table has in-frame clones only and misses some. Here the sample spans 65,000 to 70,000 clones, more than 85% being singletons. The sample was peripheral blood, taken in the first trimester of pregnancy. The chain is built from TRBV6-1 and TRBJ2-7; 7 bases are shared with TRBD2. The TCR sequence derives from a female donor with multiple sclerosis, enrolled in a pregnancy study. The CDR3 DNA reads TGTGCCGGCGCGGGCGGGAGAACTTCCTACGAGCAGTACTTC. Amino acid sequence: CAGAGGRTSYEQYF.